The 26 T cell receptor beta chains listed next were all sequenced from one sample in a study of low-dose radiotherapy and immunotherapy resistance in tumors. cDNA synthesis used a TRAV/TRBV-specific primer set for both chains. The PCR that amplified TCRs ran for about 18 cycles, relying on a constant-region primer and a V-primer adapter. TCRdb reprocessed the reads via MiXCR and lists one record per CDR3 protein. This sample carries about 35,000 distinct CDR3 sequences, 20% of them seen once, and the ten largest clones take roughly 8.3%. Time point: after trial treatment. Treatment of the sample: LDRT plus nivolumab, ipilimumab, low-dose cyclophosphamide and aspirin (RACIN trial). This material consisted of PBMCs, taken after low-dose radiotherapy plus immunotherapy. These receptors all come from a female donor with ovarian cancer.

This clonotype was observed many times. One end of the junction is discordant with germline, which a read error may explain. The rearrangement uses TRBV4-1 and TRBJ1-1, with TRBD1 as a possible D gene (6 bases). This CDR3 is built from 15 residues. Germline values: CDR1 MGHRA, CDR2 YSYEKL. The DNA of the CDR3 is TGCGCCAGCAGCCCAAAGGGGGGGAGGAACGCTGAAGCTTTCTTT. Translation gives CASSPKGGRNAEAFF.

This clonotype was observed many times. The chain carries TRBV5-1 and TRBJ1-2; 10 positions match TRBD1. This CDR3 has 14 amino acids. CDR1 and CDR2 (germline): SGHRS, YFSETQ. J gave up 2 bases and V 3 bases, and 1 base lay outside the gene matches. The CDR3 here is CASSSDRGNYGYTF. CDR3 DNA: TGCGCCAGCAGCTCGGACAGGGGGAACTATGGCTACACCTTC.

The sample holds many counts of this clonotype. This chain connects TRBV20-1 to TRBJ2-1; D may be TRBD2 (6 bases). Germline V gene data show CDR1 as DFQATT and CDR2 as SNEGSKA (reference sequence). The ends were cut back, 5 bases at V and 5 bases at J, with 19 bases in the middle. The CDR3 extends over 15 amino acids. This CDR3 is CSAPNPGRGNNEQFF. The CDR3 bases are TGCAGTGCTCCCAACCCGGGGCGGGGAAACAATGAGCAGTTCTTC.

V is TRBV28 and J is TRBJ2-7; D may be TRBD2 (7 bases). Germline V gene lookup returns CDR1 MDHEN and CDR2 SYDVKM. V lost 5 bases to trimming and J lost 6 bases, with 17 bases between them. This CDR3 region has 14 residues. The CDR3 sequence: CASSPRGAQLEQYF. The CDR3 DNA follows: TGTGCCAGCAGTCCCCGGGGGGCACAGCTCGAGCAGTACTTC.

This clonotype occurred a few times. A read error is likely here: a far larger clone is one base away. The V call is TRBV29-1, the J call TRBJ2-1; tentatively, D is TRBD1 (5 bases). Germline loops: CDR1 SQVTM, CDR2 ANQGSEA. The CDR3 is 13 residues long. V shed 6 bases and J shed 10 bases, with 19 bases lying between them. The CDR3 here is CSVLGRVGYEQFF. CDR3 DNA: TGCAGCGTCCTCGGCAGGGTGGGATACGAGCAGTTCTTC.

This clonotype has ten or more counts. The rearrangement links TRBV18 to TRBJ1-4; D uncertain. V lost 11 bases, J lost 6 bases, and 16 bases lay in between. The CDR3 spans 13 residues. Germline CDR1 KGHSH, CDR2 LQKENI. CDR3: CASGSMVDEKLFF. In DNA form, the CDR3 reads TGTGCCTCGGGGTCCATGGTGGATGAAAAACTGTTTTTT.

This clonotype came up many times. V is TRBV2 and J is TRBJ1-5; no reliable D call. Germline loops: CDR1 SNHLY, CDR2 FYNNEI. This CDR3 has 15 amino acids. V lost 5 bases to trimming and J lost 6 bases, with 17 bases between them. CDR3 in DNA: TGTGCCAGCAGTAAGGGCGGCGGGGTTTCTCAGCCCCAGCATTTT. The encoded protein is CASSKGGGVSQPQHF.

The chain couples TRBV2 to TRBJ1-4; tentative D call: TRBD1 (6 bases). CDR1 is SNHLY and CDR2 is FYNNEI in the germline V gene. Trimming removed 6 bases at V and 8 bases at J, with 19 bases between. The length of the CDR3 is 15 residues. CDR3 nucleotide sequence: TGTGCCAGCAGCCCGGGGGGGGGCCATTGGGAAAAACTGTTTTTT. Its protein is CASSPGGGHWEKLFF.

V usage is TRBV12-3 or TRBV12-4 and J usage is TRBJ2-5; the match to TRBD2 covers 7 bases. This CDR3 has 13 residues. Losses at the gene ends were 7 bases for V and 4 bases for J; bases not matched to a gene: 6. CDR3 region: CASNPTGGETQYF. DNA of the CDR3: TGTGCCAGCAACCCTACGGGGGGAGAGACCCAGTACTTC.

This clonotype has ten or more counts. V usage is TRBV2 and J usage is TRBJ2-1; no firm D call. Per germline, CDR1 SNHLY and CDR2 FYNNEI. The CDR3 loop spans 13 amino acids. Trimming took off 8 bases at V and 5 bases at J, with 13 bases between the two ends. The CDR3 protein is CASSPWINNEQFF. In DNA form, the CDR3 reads TGTGCCAGCTCCCCCTGGATTAACAATGAGCAGTTCTTC.

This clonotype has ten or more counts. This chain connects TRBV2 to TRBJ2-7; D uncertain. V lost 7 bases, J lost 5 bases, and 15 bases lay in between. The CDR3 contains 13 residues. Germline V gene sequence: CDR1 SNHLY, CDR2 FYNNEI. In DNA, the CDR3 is TGTGCCAGCATTACAGACGTTCCTAACGAGCAGTACTTC. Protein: CASITDVPNEQYF.

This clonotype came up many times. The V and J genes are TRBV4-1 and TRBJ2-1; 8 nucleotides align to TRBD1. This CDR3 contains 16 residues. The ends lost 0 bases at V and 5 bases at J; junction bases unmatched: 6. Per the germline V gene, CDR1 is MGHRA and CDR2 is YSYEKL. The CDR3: CASSQDWTGLHNEQFF. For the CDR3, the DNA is TGCGCCAGCAGCCAAGATTGGACAGGGCTCCACAATGAGCAGTTCTTC.

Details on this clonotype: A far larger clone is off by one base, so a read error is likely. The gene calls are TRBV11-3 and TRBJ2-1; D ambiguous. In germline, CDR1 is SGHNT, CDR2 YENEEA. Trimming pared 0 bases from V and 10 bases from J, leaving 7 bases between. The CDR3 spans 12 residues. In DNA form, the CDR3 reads TGTGCCAGCAGCTTAGATGGCTACGAGCAGTTCTTC. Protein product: CASSLDGYEQFF.

This chain's CDR3 is CASSAAGTGGEGELFF. CDR3 in DNA: TGTGCCAGCAGCGCTGCCGGGACAGGGGGCGAAGGGGAGCTGTTTTTT. V gene TRBV7-9 combines with J gene TRBJ2-2; 12 bases are a match to TRBD1. The CDR3 covers 16 residues. Germline V gives CDR1 SEHNR, CDR2 FQNEAQ (reference sequence). The V gene end was trimmed by 5 bases and the J gene end by 8 bases; junction bases not matched to a gene: 9.

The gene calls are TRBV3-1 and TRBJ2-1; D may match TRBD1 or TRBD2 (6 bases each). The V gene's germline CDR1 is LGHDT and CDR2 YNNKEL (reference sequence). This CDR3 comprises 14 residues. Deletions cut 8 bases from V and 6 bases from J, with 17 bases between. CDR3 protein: CASGGGILGNEQFF. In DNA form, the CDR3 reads TGTGCCAGCGGGGGCGGGATTTTAGGCAATGAGCAGTTCTTC.

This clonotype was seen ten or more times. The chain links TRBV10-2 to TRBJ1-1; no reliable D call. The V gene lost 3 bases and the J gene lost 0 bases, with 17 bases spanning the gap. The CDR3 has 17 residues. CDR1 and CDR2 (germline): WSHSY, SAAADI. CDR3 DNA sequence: TGCGCCAGCAGTGACCCAGTAAATCGTTTCATGAACACTGAAGCTTTCTTT. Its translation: CASSDPVNRFMNTEAFF.

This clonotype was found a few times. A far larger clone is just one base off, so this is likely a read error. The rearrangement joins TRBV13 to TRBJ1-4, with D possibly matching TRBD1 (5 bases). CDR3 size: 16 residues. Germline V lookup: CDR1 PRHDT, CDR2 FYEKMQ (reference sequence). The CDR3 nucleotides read TGTGCCACCAGCAGATGGGACTGGGAAAGGGGTGAAAAACTGTTTTTT. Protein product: CATSRWDWERGEKLFF.

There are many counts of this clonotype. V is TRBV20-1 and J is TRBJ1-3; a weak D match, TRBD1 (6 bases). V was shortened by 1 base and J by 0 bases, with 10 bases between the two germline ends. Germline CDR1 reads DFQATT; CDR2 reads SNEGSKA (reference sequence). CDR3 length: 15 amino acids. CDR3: CSARADSRSGNTIYF. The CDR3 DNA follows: TGCAGTGCTAGAGCGGACAGTCGCTCTGGAAACACCATATATTTT.

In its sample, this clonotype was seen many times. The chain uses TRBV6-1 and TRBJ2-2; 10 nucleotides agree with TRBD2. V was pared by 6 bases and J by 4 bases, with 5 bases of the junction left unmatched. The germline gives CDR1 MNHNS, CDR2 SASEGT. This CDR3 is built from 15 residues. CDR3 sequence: CASRLLAGVTGELFF. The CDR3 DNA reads TGTGCCAGCAGACTCCTAGCGGGAGTCACCGGGGAGCTGTTTTTT.

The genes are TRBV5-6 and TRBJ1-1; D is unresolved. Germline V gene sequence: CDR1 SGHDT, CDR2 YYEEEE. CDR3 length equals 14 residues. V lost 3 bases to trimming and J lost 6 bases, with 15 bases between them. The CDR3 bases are TGTGCCAGCAGCTACCCGGCCCTGAAGCCTGAAGCTTTCTTT. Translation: CASSYPALKPEAFF.

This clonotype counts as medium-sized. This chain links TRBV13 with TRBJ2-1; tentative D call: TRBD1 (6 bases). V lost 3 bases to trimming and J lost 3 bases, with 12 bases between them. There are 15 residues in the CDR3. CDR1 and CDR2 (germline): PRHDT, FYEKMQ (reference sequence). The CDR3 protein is CASSFPGAYYNEQFF. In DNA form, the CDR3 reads TGTGCCAGCAGCTTTCCAGGGGCATACTACAATGAGCAGTTCTTC.

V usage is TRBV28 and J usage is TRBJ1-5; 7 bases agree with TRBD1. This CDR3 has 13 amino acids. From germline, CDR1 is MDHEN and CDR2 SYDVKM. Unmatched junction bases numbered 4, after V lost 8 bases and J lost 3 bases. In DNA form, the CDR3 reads TGTGCCAGCCGAGGGACAGTCAATCAGCCCCAGCATTTT. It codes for CASRGTVNQPQHF.

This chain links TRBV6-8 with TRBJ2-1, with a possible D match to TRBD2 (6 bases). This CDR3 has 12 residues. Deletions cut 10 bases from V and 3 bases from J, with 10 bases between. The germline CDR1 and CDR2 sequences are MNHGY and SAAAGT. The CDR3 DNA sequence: TGTGCCACCGGGGGTTACTACAATGAGCAGTTCTTC. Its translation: CATGGYYNEQFF.

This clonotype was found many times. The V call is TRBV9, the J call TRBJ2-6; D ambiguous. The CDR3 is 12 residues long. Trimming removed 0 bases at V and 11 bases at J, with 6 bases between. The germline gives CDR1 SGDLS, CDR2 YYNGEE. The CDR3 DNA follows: TGTGCCAGCAGCGTAGGATTCGACGTCCTGACTTTC. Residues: CASSVGFDVLTF.

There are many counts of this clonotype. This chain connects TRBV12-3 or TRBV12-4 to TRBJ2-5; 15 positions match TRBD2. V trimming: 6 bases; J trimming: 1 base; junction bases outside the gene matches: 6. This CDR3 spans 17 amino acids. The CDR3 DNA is TGTGCCAGCAGCCCTGGGACTAGCGGGGGGCCCCAAGAGACCCAGTACTTC. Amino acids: CASSPGTSGGPQETQYF.

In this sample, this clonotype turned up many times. The CDR3 sequence is CASTDGTMTGELFF. CDR3 nucleotides: TGCGCCAGCACTGATGGGACAATGACCGGGGAGCTGTTTTTT. J is TRBJ2-2 and V is TRBV5-1, with TRBD1 as a possible D gene (6 bases). The ends were cut back, 6 bases at V and 5 bases at J, with 14 bases in the middle. This CDR3 contains 14 residues. Germline-derived CDR1 and CDR2 are SGHRS and YFSETQ.